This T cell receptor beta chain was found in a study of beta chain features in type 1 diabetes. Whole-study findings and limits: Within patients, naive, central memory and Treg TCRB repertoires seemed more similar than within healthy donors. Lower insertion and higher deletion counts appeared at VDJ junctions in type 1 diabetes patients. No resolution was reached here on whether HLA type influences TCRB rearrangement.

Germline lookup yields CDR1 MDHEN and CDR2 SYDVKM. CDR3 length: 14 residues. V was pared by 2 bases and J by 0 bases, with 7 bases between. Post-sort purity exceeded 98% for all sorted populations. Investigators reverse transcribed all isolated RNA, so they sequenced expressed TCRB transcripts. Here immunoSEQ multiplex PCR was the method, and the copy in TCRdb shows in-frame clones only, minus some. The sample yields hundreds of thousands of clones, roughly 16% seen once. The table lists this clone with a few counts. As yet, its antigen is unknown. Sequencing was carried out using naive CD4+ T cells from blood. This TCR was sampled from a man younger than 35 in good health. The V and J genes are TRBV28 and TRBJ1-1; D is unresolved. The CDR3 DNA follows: TGTGCCAGCAGTTTAAAACTGATGAACACTGAAGCTTTCTTT. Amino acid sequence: CASSLKLMNTEAFF.